This TCR beta chain comes out of a study of radiotherapy plus CTLA-4 blockade in lung cancer. The assay was immunoSEQ multiplex PCR, and TCRdb's table has in-frame clones only and misses some. The sample yields about 43,000 clones, roughly two thirds seen once. Focal radiation with ipilimumab CTLA-4 blockade was given to patients with chemo-refractory metastatic non-small-cell lung cancer. From germline, CDR1 is MNHEY and CDR2 SMNVEV (reference sequence). V lost 6 bases and J lost 3; bases outside the gene matches: 8. This CDR3 spans 15 amino acids. This TCR came from a human donor with non-small cell lung cancer who had a partial response to radiotherapy plus ipilimumab. The chain carries TRBV27 and TRBJ2-7; 10 nucleotides match TRBD2. The input for sequencing was peripheral blood, taken from a patient treated with radiotherapy plus ipilimumab. CDR3 loop: CASRSSGGAVYEQYF. In DNA, the CDR3 is TGTGCCAGCAGATCAAGCGGGGGGGCCGTCTACGAGCAGTACTTC.